Listed here is a single T cell receptor (beta chain). This sample stems from a study of blood T cell repertoires in COVID-19. Background on the study: The study drew acute and convalescent COVID-19 samples from the United States, Italy and Spain. Sample material is recorded as cDNA or gDNA derived from T cells, B-cell-depleted T cells, or PBMCs.

Original handling: Nucleated cell number was recorded as an estimate derived from reference gene primer amplification. Clones were read by immunoSEQ multiplex PCR, and TCRdb kept only the in-frame ones, dropping some. V, J and clone size are those of that table, while D and trimming were read from the DNA. Of roughly 200,000 clones listed, about 86% were seen once; the top ten hold around 1.4%. Sequenced input: peripheral blood. The clonotype originates from a man between 18 and 35 years old with active or convalescent COVID-19.

CDR3 nucleotides: TGCGCCAGCAGCTTGGGGCAGGGGCTTTACGAGCAGTACTTC. Translation gives CASSLGQGLYEQYF. This chain joins TRBV5-1 and TRBJ2-7, with D perhaps matching TRBD1 (6 bases). The CDR3 loop spans 14 amino acids. V lost 0 bases, J lost 4 bases, and 11 bases lay in between. Germline V gene sequence: CDR1 SGHRS, CDR2 YFSETQ.